This T cell receptor (beta chain) was identified in a study of CD8 T cells in ankylosing spondylitis. TCRdb processed the 5' RACE reads anew with MiXCR; each CDR3 protein has one entry. The table has 150,000 to 200,000 distinct CDR3 sequences, 9.5% to 15% seen once. General study points: Ankylosing spondylitis blood seemed to carry a telltale TCR beta motif made of several highly homologous variants.

In the case of this clonotype: Its antigen is currently unknown.

Germline values: CDR1 SQVTM, CDR2 ANQGSEA. The CDR3 runs 13 residues. The ends were cut back, 0 bases at V and 0 bases at J, with 6 bases in the middle. Sequenced sample: blood, either unsorted or a sorted T cell fraction (not recorded which). The chain employs TRBV29-1 and TRBJ2-7; tentatively, D is TRBD1 (6 bases). The TCR sequence derives from a male donor with ankylosing spondylitis or in good health (not recorded which). The CDR3 nucleotides read TGCAGCGTTGAAGAGGACAGCTCCTACGAGCAGTACTTC. It translates to CSVEEDSSYEQYF.